A single sample is the source of the 20 T cell receptor beta chains below, sequenced in a study of cytomegalovirus exposure and HLA in healthy donors. PCR was performed using 60 Vbeta and 13 Jbeta primers. Only in-frame clones appear in the TCRdb table, and some are missing; sequencing was by immunoSEQ multiplex PCR. The sample shows more than 95,000 clones, under 85% of them seen only once. The sample comprised PBMCs. Receptor source: a man aged 35 to 55 in good health and CMV-seronegative.

The chain couples TRBV25-1 to TRBJ2-3, with D possibly matching TRBD2 (5 bases). This CDR3 is built from 16 residues. V was cut by 1 base and J by 0 bases, with 11 bases left in between. Germline values: CDR1 MGHDK, CDR2 SYGVNS. The CDR3: CASSESRGTSTDTQYF. In DNA form, the CDR3 reads TGTGCCAGCAGTGAATCCCGGGGTACTAGCACAGATACGCAGTATTTT. Filled out from reference TRBV25-1 and TRBJ2-3, the complete variable domain reads EADIYQTPRYLVIGTGKKITLECSQTMGHDKMYWYQQDPGMELHLIHYSYGVNSTEKGDLSSESTVSRIRTEHFPLTLESARPSHTSQYLCASSESRGTSTDTQYFGPGTRLTVL.

The chain couples TRBV21-1 to TRBJ2-7; the table's D call, TRBD2, was not checked against the DNA. TRBV21-1 is given as a pseudogene. The length of the CDR3 is 16 residues. The CDR3 is CASSKRLAGLTYEQYF. CDR3 nucleotides: TGTGCCAGCAGCAAAAGACTAGCGGGATTAACCTACGAGCAGTACTTC.

The chain carries TRBV19 and TRBJ2-7; maybe TRBD1 (6 bases). The V gene lost 5 bases and the J gene lost 4 bases, with 15 bases spanning the gap. CDR1 is LNHDA and CDR2 is SQIVND in the germline V gene (reference sequence). The CDR3 is made up of 14 amino acids. The CDR3 DNA sequence: TGTGCCAGTAGTCCTTCCGGGACAAGATACGAGCAGTACTTC. It encodes CASSPSGTRYEQYF.

This clone was counted between two and nine times. The chain has TRBV4-3 and TRBJ2-7, with TRBD2 matching 8 bases. Germline V gene data show CDR1 as LGHNA and CDR2 as YSLEER. Germline trimming cut 6 bases from V and 2 bases from J; bases unmatched to any gene: 6. The length of the CDR3 is 14 residues. CDR3 amino acids: CASSPVRGAYEQYF. The CDR3 coding sequence is TGCGCCAGCAGTCCTGTGCGGGGGGCCTACGAGCAGTACTTC.

This chain joins TRBV6-4 and TRBJ2-1, with TRBD2 matching over 9 bases. This CDR3 spans 14 amino acids. The germline CDR1 and CDR2 sequences are MRHNA and SNTAGT. With V trimmed by 6 bases and J by 9 bases, 9 bases remained unmatched. The CDR3 spells CASSRLADRGEQFF. Here the CDR3 DNA reads TGTGCCAGCAGCAGACTAGCGGACCGGGGTGAGCAGTTCTTC.

V gene TRBV9 combines with J gene TRBJ2-3; 10 nucleotides line up with TRBD2. This CDR3 has 17 amino acids. The germline gives CDR1 SGDLS, CDR2 YYNGEE. The J segment lost 2 bases and the V segment lost 4 bases, leaving 10 bases of the junction unmatched. The CDR3 bases are TGTGCCAGCAGCTCTCGCAGACTAGCGGGTATCACAGATACGCAGTATTTT. Translated: CASSSRRLAGITDTQYF.

This clone was counted a single time. The chain employs TRBV7-2 and TRBJ2-5; 11 bases agree with TRBD2. In germline, CDR1 is SGHTA, CDR2 FQGNSA. V lost 1 base and J lost 9; bases outside the gene matches: 4. The CDR3 covers 14 residues. The DNA of the CDR3 is TGTGCCAGCAGCTTAGTGCGGGGACTAGCGGCCCAGTACTTC. Amino acids: CASSLVRGLAAQYF.

The V call is TRBV12-5, the J call TRBJ2-7, with a tentative D call TRBD2 (6 bases). The CDR3 extends over 14 amino acids. V lost 5 bases and J 1 base, leaving 12 bases between the germline ends. Germline V gives CDR1 LGHNT, CDR2 FRNRAP. The CDR3 region is CASGKEGGSYEQYF. CDR3 sequence (DNA): TGTGCTAGTGGTAAGGAGGGCGGGTCCTACGAGCAGTACTTC. The whole variable domain, filled in from reference TRBV12-5 and TRBJ2-7, reads DARVTQTPRHKVTEMGQEVTMRCQPILGHNTVFWYRQTMMQGLELLAYFRNRAPLDDSGMPKDRFSAEMPDATLATLKIQPSEPRDSAVYFCASGKEGGSYEQYFGPGTRLTVT.

The chain carries TRBV9 and TRBJ2-7; maybe TRBD1 (6 bases). The CDR3 contains 15 residues. The germline V gene has CDR1 SGDLS and CDR2 YYNGEE. The V end lost 4 bases, the J end lost 2 bases, and 16 bases lay between the germline ends. CDR3 residues: CASSSNPGQPYEQYF. DNA of the CDR3: TGTGCCAGCAGCTCAAATCCGGGACAACCCTACGAGCAGTACTTC.

The chain recombines TRBV19 with TRBJ2-1; TRBD2 agrees at 10 bases. The CDR3 contains 17 residues. Trimming cost V 4 bases and J 0 bases; bases outside gene matches: 6. In germline, CDR1 is LNHDA, CDR2 SQIVND (reference sequence). The CDR3 sequence: CASSSTSGTSSYNEQFF. CDR3 coding DNA: TGTGCCAGTAGTAGTACTAGCGGGACCAGCTCCTACAATGAGCAGTTCTTC. The entire variable domain, with the rest obtained from reference TRBV19 and TRBJ2-1, is as follows: DGGITQSPKYLFRKEGQNVTLSCEQNLNHDAMYWYRQDPGQGLRLIYYSQIVNDFQKGDIAEGYSVSREKKESFPLTVTSAQKNPTAFYLCASSSTSGTSSYNEQFFGPGTRLTVL.

The V and J genes are TRBV5-1 and TRBJ1-2, with TRBD1 as a possible D gene (6 bases). Germline values: CDR1 SGHRS, CDR2 YFSETQ. This CDR3 comprises 16 residues. Trimming removed 4 bases from V and 4 bases from J, with 20 bases in between. In nucleotides, the CDR3 is TGCGCCAGCAGCCCTGAAACAGGGAGCCCAGTCTATGGCTACACCTTC. It specifies CASSPETGSPVYGYTF. The full variable domain, its missing parts supplied by reference TRBV5-1 and TRBJ1-2, is KAGVTQTPRYLIKTRGQQVTLSCSPISGHRSVSWYQQTPGQGLQFLFEYFSETQRNKGNFPGRFSGRQFSNSRSEMNVSTLELGDSALYLCASSPETGSPVYGYTFGSGTRLTVV.

The chain has TRBV5-4 and TRBJ2-2, with D unresolved. Germline CDR1 SGHNT, CDR2 YYREEE (reference sequence). Trimming took 3 bases from V and 0 from J, leaving 12 bases between them. The CDR3 covers 16 residues. The CDR3: CASSYVAGPNTGELFF. CDR3 bases: TGTGCCAGCAGCTACGTGGCAGGCCCGAACACCGGGGAGCTGTTTTTT.

This clone ranks as medium-sized (0.01 to 0.1%). The chain employs TRBV30 and TRBJ2-5, with D possibly being TRBD1 (5 bases). The CDR3 runs to 13 residues. The V gene lost 3 bases and the J gene lost 5 bases, with 13 bases spanning the gap. CDR1 is GTSNPN and CDR2 is SVGIG in the germline V gene (reference sequence). The CDR3 here is CAWSPRVRETQYF. In nucleotides, the CDR3 is TGTGCCTGGAGCCCCAGGGTACGGGAGACCCAGTACTTC. The full variable domain, its missing parts supplied by reference TRBV30 and TRBJ2-5, is SQTIHQWPATLVQPVGSPLSLECTVEGTSNPNLYWYRQAAGRGLQLLFYSVGIGQISSEVPQNLSASRPQDRQFILSSKKLLLSDSGFYLCAWSPRVRETQYFGPGTRLLVL.

V gene TRBV7-9 combines with J gene TRBJ2-3; tentative D call: TRBD2 (6 bases). Germline V CDR1 and CDR2: SEHNR, FQNEAQ (reference sequence). This CDR3 region has 12 residues. V shed 8 bases and J shed 0 bases, with 6 bases lying between them. The CDR3 nucleotides read TGTGCCAGCCGGGAGAGCACAGATACGCAGTATTTT. It codes for CASRESTDTQYF.

For the CDR3, the DNA is TGTGCCAGCAGCCCCCCCAGGACAGGCCCAGATACGCAGTATTTT. Translated: CASSPPRTGPDTQYF. The chain is built from TRBV5-4 and TRBJ2-3, with TRBD1 matching 7 bases. Germline CDR1 and CDR2: SGHNT and YYREEE (reference sequence). This CDR3 has 15 residues. V shed 4 bases and J 4 bases; nucleotides not matched to a gene: 9.

The CDR3 nucleotides are TGCGCCAGCAGCCAAGATCTGGCAGGGGGCTATCCTAATGAAAAACTGTTTTTT. Encoded protein: CASSQDLAGGYPNEKLFF. The chain recombines TRBV4-3 with TRBJ1-4; TRBD1 agrees at 8 bases. This CDR3 spans 18 amino acids. Per the germline V gene, CDR1 is LGHNA and CDR2 is YSLEER. J gave up 3 bases and V 0 bases, and 9 bases lay outside the gene matches.

This clone was detected only a few times. The chain has TRBV4-2 and TRBJ1-5, with 11 bases lining up with TRBD1. The junction had 2 bases not matched to a gene; V was cut back by 1 base and J by 6 bases. The CDR3 covers 15 residues. Per the germline V gene, CDR1 is LGHNA and CDR2 is YNFKEQ. CDR3 sequence: CASSQGTGGFQPQHF. Written as DNA, the CDR3 is TGTGCCAGCAGCCAAGGGACAGGGGGCTTTCAGCCCCAGCATTTT.

The gene calls are TRBV7-8 and TRBJ2-4, with 7 bases that match TRBD2. From germline, CDR1 is SGHVS and CDR2 FQNEAQ. The CDR3 totals 14 residues. V was clipped by 5 bases and J by 2 bases; unmatched bases: 3. The CDR3 nucleotides are TGTGCCAGCAGCGCGCGGGGGTCCAAAAACATTCAGTACTTC. Translating it yields CASSARGSKNIQYF.

The V call is TRBV7-8, the J call TRBJ1-5, with TRBD1 as a possible D gene (5 bases). CDR3 length: 14 residues. Trimming shortened V by 5 bases and J by 4 bases, and 12 bases separated the two germline ends. Germline CDR1 is SGHVS and CDR2 is FQNEAQ. CDR3 DNA sequence: TGTGCCAGCAGCCTCACGGGGGTAAATCAGCCCCAGCATTTT. It specifies CASSLTGVNQPQHF.

The genes are TRBV9 and TRBJ2-7; 8 bases line up with TRBD2. The CDR3 length is 15 residues. The germline V gene encodes CDR1 SGDLS and CDR2 YYNGEE. V gave up 3 bases and J gave up 4 bases; unmatched junction bases: 9. In DNA form, the CDR3 reads TGTGCCAGCAGCGGCGGGGGGCTAGGTCGGTACGAGCAGTACTTC. Translated, it gives CASSGGGLGRYEQYF.